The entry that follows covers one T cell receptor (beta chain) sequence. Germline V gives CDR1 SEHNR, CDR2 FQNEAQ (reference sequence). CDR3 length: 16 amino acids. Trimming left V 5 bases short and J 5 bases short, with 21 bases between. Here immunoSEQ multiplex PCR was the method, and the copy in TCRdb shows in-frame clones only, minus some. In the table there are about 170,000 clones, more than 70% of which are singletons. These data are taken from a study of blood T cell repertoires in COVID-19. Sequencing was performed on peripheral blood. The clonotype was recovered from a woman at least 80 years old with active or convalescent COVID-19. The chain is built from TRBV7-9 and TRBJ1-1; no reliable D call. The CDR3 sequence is CASSPRPTLRSTEAFF. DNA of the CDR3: TGTGCCAGCAGCCCTCGTCCCACCCTGCGGAGTACTGAAGCTTTCTTT. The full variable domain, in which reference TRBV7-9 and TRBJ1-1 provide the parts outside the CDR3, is DTGVSQNPRHKITKRGQNVTFRCDPISEHNRLYWYRQTLGQGPEFLTYFQNEAQLEKSRLLSDRFSAERPKGSFSTLEIQRTEQGDSAMYLCASSPRPTLRSTEAFFGQGTRLTVV.